This T cell receptor (beta chain) comes out of a study of blood T cell repertoires in COVID-19. Background on the study: Acute and convalescent COVID-19 specimens originated in the United States, Italy and Spain. The analysed material was cDNA or gDNA that came from T cells, B-cell-depleted T cells, or PBMCs.

As handled by the study authors: Amplification of reference gene primers provided the estimated nucleated cell counts. TCRdb's table, derived via immunoSEQ multiplex PCR, lists solely in-frame clones and lacks some. V and J calls and clone size come straight from that table; D and trimming were deduced from the DNA. The sample comprises about 110,000 clones, over 65% of which are singletons, and approximately 18% rests with the top ten. The sequenced sample consisted of peripheral blood. This TCR was recovered from a woman aged 60 to 75 with acute or convalescent COVID-19.

CDR3 DNA: TGTGCCGGCCCCATCGCGGGAGCGACAAATACGCAGTATTTT. The encoded protein is CAGPIAGATNTQYF. V gene TRBV30 combines with J gene TRBJ2-3; 7 positions match TRBD2. Trimming cost V 8 bases and J 7 bases; bases outside gene matches: 15. The CDR3 runs to 14 residues. Looked up from germline, CDR1 is GTSNPN and CDR2 is SVGIG (reference sequence).